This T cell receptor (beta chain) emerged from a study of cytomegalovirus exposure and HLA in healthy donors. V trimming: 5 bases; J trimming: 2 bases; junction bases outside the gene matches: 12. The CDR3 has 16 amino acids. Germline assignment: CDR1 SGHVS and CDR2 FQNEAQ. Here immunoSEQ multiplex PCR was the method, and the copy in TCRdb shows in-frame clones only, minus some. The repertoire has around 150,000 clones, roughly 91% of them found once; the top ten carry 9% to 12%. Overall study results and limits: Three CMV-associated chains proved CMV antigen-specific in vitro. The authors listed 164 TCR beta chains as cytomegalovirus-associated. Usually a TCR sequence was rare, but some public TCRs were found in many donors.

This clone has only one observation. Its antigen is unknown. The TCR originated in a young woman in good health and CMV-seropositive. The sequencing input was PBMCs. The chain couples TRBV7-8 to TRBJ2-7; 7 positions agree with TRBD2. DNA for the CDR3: TGTGCCAGCAGCCTGGGGAGACGGGAGGTCCCCTACGAGCAGTACTTC. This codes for CASSLGRREVPYEQYF.